The rows below give T cell receptor beta chains drawn from one sample of a study of shared clonotypes between healthy human individuals. Measured with immunoSEQ multiplex PCR; TCRdb has only the in-frame clones, and not every one. The sample has about 2.2 million clones, around 93% seen once. Sequencing used naive CD8+ T cells from PBMCs. The receptors derive from a man aged 18 to 29 in good health. Some clones in this sample may be carry-over from other donors' samples. Both conserved end residues are part of each CDR3. Each record gives: D gene, V gene, J gene, clone size, CDR3 protein, CDR3 DNA. A D gene is named only where the DNA matches it firmly. Size tells how often a clone was seen (once, few, many) or the class of an expanded clone, and some rows leave it out.

>TRBD2|TRBV7-3|TRBJ2-3|.
CASSLNAPGTSGDTDTQYF
TGTGCCAGCAGCTTAAACGCCCCTGGGACTAGCGGGGACACAGATACGCAGTATTTT
>TRBD1|TRBV5-1|TRBJ2-1|.
CASSLVGWTGNEQFF
TGCGCCAGCAGCTTGGTGGGGTGGACAGGCAATGAGCAGTTCTTC
>TRBD2|TRBV9|TRBJ2-7|.
CASSVAIAGAYEQYF
TGTGCCAGCAGCGTAGCGATAGCGGGGGCCTACGAGCAGTACTTC
>TRBD2|TRBV29-1|TRBJ2-5|.
CSVGTSAYERIKRTQYF
TGCAGCGTCGGGACTAGCGCCTACGAGAGAATCAAGAGGACCCAGTACTTC
>.|TRBV27|TRBJ2-7|.
CASGGFSYEQYF
TGTGCCAGCGGGGGATTCTCCTACGAGCAGTACTTC
>.|TRBV5-6|TRBJ2-7|.
CASSFSLEAYEQYF
TGTGCCAGCAGCTTTAGTCTCGAGGCCTACGAGCAGTACTTC
>.|TRBV5-1|TRBJ2-7|.
CASSLVGPEQYF
TGCGCCAGCAGCTTGGTGGGCCCAGAGCAGTACTTC
>.|TRBV4-2|TRBJ1-1|.
CASSQDVLNTEAFF
TGTGCCAGCAGCCAAGATGTCCTGAACACTGAAGCTTTCTTT
>.|TRBV29-1|TRBJ1-3|.
CSVGGLVGDTIYF
TGCAGCGTTGGGGGCCTGGTGGGTGACACCATATATTTT
>.|TRBV5-4|TRBJ2-7|.
CASSLVPGNYEQYF
TGTGCCAGCAGCTTGGTGCCGGGTAACTACGAGCAGTACTTC
>.|TRBV4-1|TRBJ2-7|.
CASSQVGEGVYEQYF
TGCGCCAGCAGCCAAGTGGGCGAGGGGGTCTACGAGCAGTACTTC
>.|TRBV27|TRBJ1-5|.
CASSQGTVSNQPQHF
TGTGCCAGCAGCCAGGGGACGGTAAGCAATCAGCCCCAGCATTTT
>TRBD2|TRBV4-1|TRBJ2-1|.
CASSQGAGLAALGQFF
TGCGCCAGCAGCCAAGGCGCGGGACTAGCGGCCCTTGGGCAGTTCTTC
>.|TRBV6-1|TRBJ2-5|.
CASSRVQETQYF
TGTGCCAGCAGCCGGGTCCAAGAGACCCAGTACTTC
>.|TRBV28|TRBJ2-7|once
CASNRGRTAQSEQYF
TGTGCCAGTAACCGAGGTAGGACTGCTCAGTCCGAGCAGTACTTC
>.|TRBV28|TRBJ2-7|.
CASSSLTSAYEQYF
TGTGCCAGCAGCTCCCTTACATCAGCCTACGAGCAGTACTTC
>.|TRBV7-9|TRBJ2-7|.
CASSFGDTEQYF
TGTGCCAGCAGCTTTGGCGATACCGAGCAGTACTTC
>TRBD2|TRBV5-1|TRBJ2-7|.
CASSWAGLAGTLSYEQYF
TGCGCCAGCAGCTGGGCAGGACTAGCGGGGACCCTCTCCTACGAGCAGTACTTC
>.|TRBV6-1|TRBJ2-3|few
CASSGLDSTQYF
TGTGCCAGCAGTGGGTTGGACAGCACGCAGTATTTT
>TRBD2|TRBV19|TRBJ2-3|.
CASSMRTRATDTQYF
TGTGCCAGTAGTATGCGGACTAGGGCCACAGATACGCAGTATTTT
>.|TRBV4-3|TRBJ2-7|.
CASSPGEGGEQYF
TGCGCCAGCAGCCCGGGGGAGGGGGGCGAGCAGTACTTC
>.|TRBV19|TRBJ1-4|.
CASSGGTFSKLFF
TGTGCCAGTAGTGGGGGGACATTCTCGAAACTGTTTTTT
>TRBD2|TRBV9|TRBJ2-2|.
CASTAPSGGEGRTGELFF
TGTGCCAGCACCGCGCCGAGCGGAGGGGAGGGCCGAACCGGGGAGCTGTTTTTT
>.|TRBV27|TRBJ2-5|.
CASSLFGRDDQYF
TGTGCCAGCAGTTTATTCGGTCGTGACGACCAGTACTTC
>.|TRBV2|TRBJ2-7|.
CAIGASPRSYEQYF
TGTGCCATTGGGGCCTCCCCCCGCTCCTACGAGCAGTACTTC
>.|TRBV7-9|TRBJ1-3|once
CASSLGEVSGNTIYF
TGTGCCAGCAGCTTAGGAGAGGTCTCTGGAAACACCATATATTTT
>.|TRBV6-5|TRBJ1-2|.
CASSYSGYGYTF
TGTGCCAGCAGTTACTCAGGGTATGGCTACACCTTC
>.|TRBV7-9|TRBJ1-2|.
CAVHPGEYGYTF
TGTGCCGTCCACCCCGGAGAGTATGGCTACACCTTC
>.|TRBV7-9|TRBJ2-1|.
CASSARMGKDSYNEQFF
TGTGCCAGCAGCGCTAGGATGGGGAAGGACTCCTACAATGAGCAGTTCTTC
>.|TRBV7-9|TRBJ2-2|.
CASSLASVTGELFF
TGTGCCAGCAGCTTAGCTAGCGTGACCGGGGAGCTGTTTTTT
>.|TRBV7-8|TRBJ2-5|.
CASSLDYLKTQYF
TGTGCCAGCAGCCTGGACTACTTAAAGACCCAGTACTTC
>TRBD2|TRBV7-9|TRBJ2-7|.
CASSSDRIRTSGISYEQYF
TGTGCCAGCAGCTCCGACAGGATAAGGACTAGCGGGATCTCCTACGAGCAGTACTTC
>.|TRBV29-1|TRBJ2-7|.
CSVAGGASHEQYF
TGCAGCGTTGCGGGGGGCGCCTCCCACGAGCAGTACTTC
>.|TRBV19|TRBJ2-5|.
CASSGLSAIRTQYF
TGTGCCAGTAGTGGTCTCTCGGCTATAAGGACCCAGTACTTC
>.|TRBV27|TRBJ1-2|.
CASSFGVGYGYTF
TGTGCCAGCAGTTTCGGCGTAGGCTATGGCTACACCTTC
>.|TRBV7-9|TRBJ1-2|.
CASRTLPNYGYTF
TGTGCCAGTCGGACTTTGCCTAACTATGGCTACACCTTC
>.|TRBV29-1|TRBJ1-3|.
CSAQTGDSGNTIYF
TGCAGCGCCCAAACAGGAGACTCTGGAAACACCATATATTTT
>TRBD1|TRBV9|TRBJ1-2|once
CASSVGQGDYGYTF
TGTGCCAGCAGCGTTGGACAGGGAGACTATGGCTACACCTTC
>.|TRBV27|TRBJ1-2|once
CASSPQGSYGYTF
TGTGCCAGCAGTCCCCAGGGGTCCTATGGCTACACCTTC
>.|TRBV9|TRBJ1-2|.
CASSVGGALGYGYTF
TGTGCCAGCAGCGTAGGGGGGGCGCTGGGCTATGGCTACACCTTC
>TRBD1|TRBV29-1|TRBJ2-7|.
CSVAYRGSYEQYF
TGCAGCGTTGCGTACAGGGGTTCCTACGAGCAGTACTTC
>.|TRBV27|TRBJ1-1|.
CASRNRARPEAFF
TGTGCCAGCAGGAACAGGGCAAGGCCTGAAGCTTTCTTT
>.|TRBV11-2|TRBJ1-5|.
CASSLGAGVNQPQHF
TGTGCCAGCAGCTTAGGGGCAGGGGTAAATCAGCCCCAGCATTTT
>.|TRBV30|TRBJ2-5|.
CAWSPPAKLETQYF
TGTGCCTGGAGTCCCCCCGCCAAGTTGGAGACCCAGTACTTC
>TRBD1|TRBV27|TRBJ1-2|.
CASSLFAGGRWDGYTF
TGTGCCAGCAGTTTATTTGCAGGGGGCAGGTGGGATGGCTACACCTTC
>.|TRBV28|TRBJ2-1|.
CASSFPPRRKYNEQFF
TGTGCCAGCAGTTTCCCACCGAGGCGGAAGTACAATGAGCAGTTCTTC